These T cell receptor beta chains were read from a single sample in a study of shared clonotypes between healthy human individuals. The protocol was immunoSEQ multiplex PCR, while the TCRdb copy is restricted to in-frame clones and leaves out a portion. The sample lists over 400,000 clones, about 96% occurring once. What was sequenced was naive CD4+ T cells sorted from blood. These receptors were obtained from a woman aged 25 to 39 in good health. The CDR3 runs from the conserved cysteine through the conserved F or W. The order of the fields is V gene, CDR3 length, D gene, J gene, clone size, CDR3 protein, CDR3 DNA. A D gene is named only where the DNA matches it firmly. Rows may omit the clone size; those that give it use once, few, many or a size class.

TRBV2	16	TRBD1	TRBJ1-4	-	CASRASGGLLGEKLFF	TGTGCCAGCAGGGCATCAGGGGGGCTATTGGGGGAAAAACTGTTTTTT
TRBV29-1	14	-	TRBJ2-2	-	CSVGDNENTGELFF	TGCAGCGTTGGAGACAACGAGAACACCGGGGAGCTGTTTTTT
TRBV2	14	TRBD2	TRBJ2-7	-	CASSVAGGVYEQYF	TGTGCCAGCAGTGTTGCGGGAGGGGTCTACGAGCAGTACTTC
TRBV28	16	TRBD2	TRBJ2-3	-	CASSLMSGASTDTQYF	TGTGCCAGCAGTTTGATGAGCGGGGCTAGCACAGATACGCAGTATTTT
TRBV13	18	-	TRBJ2-7	-	CASSLRGVKSFSSYEQYF	TGTGCCAGCAGCTTAAGGGGCGTAAAATCATTCTCTTCCTACGAGCAGTACTTC
TRBV5-1	15	-	TRBJ2-3	-	CASSATGALGDTQYF	TGCGCCAGCAGCGCTACTGGTGCCCTGGGAGATACGCAGTATTTT
TRBV28	15	-	TRBJ1-5	-	CASSFLGQSNQPQHF	TGTGCCAGCAGTTTTTTGGGACAAAGCAATCAGCCCCAGCATTTT
TRBV28	14	-	TRBJ2-7	-	CASSTPSLPYEQYF	TGTGCCAGCAGTACCCCGTCGCTGCCTTACGAGCAGTACTTC
TRBV19	18	TRBD1	TRBJ1-4	-	CASSPARTGAATNEKLFF	TGTGCCAGTAGTCCGGCCCGGACAGGGGCCGCAACTAATGAAAAACTGTTTTTT
TRBV28	13	-	TRBJ2-7	-	CASSLASRYEQYF	TGTGCCAGCAGCTTAGCGAGTCGCTACGAGCAGTACTTC
TRBV28	12	-	TRBJ2-5	-	CASSLNRETQYF	TGTGCCAGCAGTTTAAATAGAGAGACCCAGTACTTC
TRBV5-1	19	TRBD2	TRBJ2-1	-	CASSRTSGSVLFSYNEQFF	TGCGCCAGCAGCCGAACTAGCGGGTCTGTTCTATTCTCCTACAATGAGCAGTTCTTC
TRBV7-2	16	-	TRBJ2-5	-	CASSPVAPWGSQGQYF	TGTGCCAGCAGCCCCGTAGCCCCATGGGGGTCCCAGGGGCAGTACTTC
TRBV28	14	TRBD1	TRBJ1-1	once	CASRSRTGRTEAFF	TGTGCCAGCAGATCCCGGACAGGGCGTACTGAAGCTTTCTTT
TRBV29-1	13	-	TRBJ2-3	-	CSVEITSTDTQYF	TGCAGCGTTGAAATCACTAGCACAGATACGCAGTATTTT
TRBV28	17	TRBD1	TRBJ1-5	-	CASSLSLDRVRNQPQHF	TGTGCCAGCAGTTTATCCCTGGACAGGGTGAGGAATCAGCCCCAGCATTTT
TRBV5-1	14	-	TRBJ2-5	-	CASRARGMEETQYF	TGCGCCAGCAGGGCGCGGGGCATGGAAGAGACCCAGTACTTC
TRBV5-1	15	TRBD2	TRBJ2-7	-	CASSSRPGRAYEQYF	TGCGCCAGCAGCTCGAGACCGGGGAGGGCCTACGAGCAGTACTTC
TRBV6-5	15	TRBD2	TRBJ2-2	-	CASRDGLGGTGELFF	TGTGCCAGCAGGGACGGACTGGGGGGGACCGGGGAGCTGTTTTTT
TRBV27	13	-	TRBJ2-1	-	CASSLGGYNEQFF	TGTGCCAGCAGTTTAGGGGGCTACAATGAGCAGTTCTTC
TRBV5-1	12	-	TRBJ2-7	-	CASSLVGYEQYF	TGCGCCAGCAGCTTGGTAGGGTACGAGCAGTACTTC
TRBV6-1	11	-	TRBJ1-2	-	CASSPGSGYTF	TGTGCCAGCAGCCCCGGCTCTGGCTACACCTTC
TRBV5-1	16	-	TRBJ2-7	-	CASSPLGGGPTYEQYF	TGCGCCAGCAGCCCGCTAGGCGGCGGGCCAACCTACGAGCAGTACTTC
TRBV28	16	-	TRBJ1-2	-	CASSASPGTTNYGYTF	TGTGCCAGCAGTGCGAGTCCCGGGACAACTAACTATGGCTACACCTTC